The 13 T cell receptor beta chains below all came from one sample that was sequenced in a study of blood T cell repertoires in COVID-19. Sequencing used immunoSEQ multiplex PCR; TCRdb keeps in-frame clones, though not all of them. Of 150,000 or so clones in the sample, more than 70% were seen once. The sample comprised peripheral blood. The receptor set was obtained from a human donor in a cohort sampled during active COVID-19.

This chain connects TRBV4-1 to TRBJ1-1; D is undetermined. From germline, CDR1 is MGHRA and CDR2 YSYEKL. The CDR3 sequence is 16 residues long. Trimming shortened V by 0 bases and J by 3 bases, and 14 bases separated the two germline ends. The chain's CDR3 is CASSQDPLRADTEAFF. CDR3 bases: TGCGCCAGCAGCCAAGATCCGTTGAGGGCTGACACTGAAGCTTTCTTT.

J is TRBJ2-7 and V is TRBV7-6; 9 bases match TRBD1. V lost 4 bases to trimming and J lost 4 bases; unmatched junction nucleotides: 8. Germline CDR1 reads SGHVS; CDR2 reads FNYEAQ. CDR3 length: 15 residues. CDR3 protein: CASSSGQGIGYEQYF. The CDR3 region has the DNA TGTGCCAGCAGCTCGGGACAGGGCATCGGGTACGAGCAGTACTTC.

This clone appeared a few times. V is TRBV3-1 (or the pseudogene TRBV3-2) and J is TRBJ2-7, with 8 bases identical to TRBD1. Germline V lookup: CDR1 LGHDT, CDR2 YNNKEL (reference sequence). V trimming: 4 bases; J trimming: 6 bases; junction bases outside the gene matches: 11. The CDR3 runs 15 residues. In DNA form, the CDR3 reads TGTGCCAGCAGCCCCCGGACAGGGTATCATCCCGAGCAGTACTTC. As protein: CASSPRTGYHPEQYF.

The rearrangement links TRBV5-1 to TRBJ2-3; possible D gene TRBD1, 6 bases. The CDR3 has 14 residues. The germline V and J ends were trimmed by 0 bases and 5 bases, with 10 bases remaining between them. Germline CDR1 and CDR2: SGHRS and YFSETQ. CDR3 in amino acids: CASSLGRGRDTQYF. DNA of the CDR3: TGCGCCAGCAGCTTGGGCAGGGGAAGAGATACGCAGTATTTT.

Only a few counts were recorded for this clone. This chain connects TRBV19 to TRBJ2-7; 8 nucleotides line up with TRBD1. Per germline, CDR1 LNHDA and CDR2 SQIVND (reference sequence). Trimming at V came to 0 bases and at J to 0 bases, leaving 1 base not matched to a gene. CDR3 size: 15 residues. The CDR3 bases are TGTGCCAGTAGTATAGAGACAGGGGTCTCCTACGAGCAGTACTTC. This gives the protein CASSIETGVSYEQYF. The variable domain in full, with the rest retrieved from reference TRBV19 and TRBJ2-7, is DGGITQSPKYLFRKEGQNVTLSCEQNLNHDAMYWYRQDPGQGLRLIYYSQIVNDFQKGDIAEGYSVSREKKESFPLTVTSAQKNPTAFYLCASSIETGVSYEQYFGPGTRLTVT.

The chain joins TRBV12-2 to TRBJ1-1; TRBD1 was called by the table and not checked on the DNA. TRBV12-2 is noted as a pseudogene. This CDR3 comprises 15 residues. The CDR3 DNA follows: TGTGCAAGTCGCTTATCTACAGGGGGAGGCACTGAAGCTTTCTTT. Amino acid sequence: CASRLSTGGGTEAFF.

The rearrangement links TRBV4-2 to TRBJ2-3; D not resolved. CDR1 LGHNA and CDR2 YNFKEQ come from the germline V gene. This CDR3 is 15 amino acids long. V lost 6 bases and J 1 base, leaving 14 bases between the germline ends. CDR3 loop: CASSKSNRGTDTQYF. The CDR3 bases are TGTGCCAGCAGTAAAAGTAATCGGGGCACAGATACGCAGTATTTT.

This clone was counted only a few times. The DNA is omitted, as the CDR3 cannot be located on it reliably, and the CDR3 follows TCRdb's listing. The chain combines TRBV12-2 with TRBJ2-7; the table's D call of TRBD2 was not tested on the DNA. TRBV12-2 counts as a pseudogene. The CDR3 comprises 15 residues, both ends counted. CDR3 region: CASRLVGSGNYEQYF.

This clone was counted only a few times. The gene calls are TRBV7-2 and TRBJ1-5; the match to TRBD1 covers 10 bases. The CDR3 runs to 15 residues. The V gene's germline CDR1 is SGHTA and CDR2 FQGNSA. J lost 7 bases, V lost 0 bases, and 3 bases had no gene match. The CDR3 coding sequence is TGTGCCAGCAGCTTAGCCGGGACAGGGGACCAGCCCCAGCATTTT. Protein product: CASSLAGTGDQPQHF. Full variable domain (missing parts from reference TRBV7-2 and TRBJ1-5): GAGVSQSPSNKVTEKGKDVELRCDPISGHTALYWYRQSLGQGLEFLIYFQGNSAPDKSGLPSDRFSAERTGGSVSTLTIQRTQQEDSAVYLCASSLAGTGDQPQHFGDGTRLSIL.

The CDR3 spells CASSLGPRAYEQYF. The CDR3 DNA is TGTGCCAGCAGCTTAGGGCCCAGGGCCTACGAGCAGTACTTC. The rearrangement uses TRBV5-5 and TRBJ2-7, with TRBD1 as a possible D gene (5 bases). The CDR3 is 14 amino acids. V was cut by 2 bases and J by 2 bases, with 11 bases left in between. Germline CDR1 reads SGHKS; CDR2 reads YYEKEE (reference sequence).

The rearrangement joins TRBV24-1 to TRBJ2-2; D not certain. Trimming pared 5 bases from V and 3 bases from J, leaving 9 bases between. The germline V gene has CDR1 KGHDR and CDR2 SFDVKD. This CDR3 comprises 14 residues. The CDR3 DNA sequence: TGTGCCACCAGTGCCGACAAGGACACCGGGGAGCTGTTTTTT. It specifies CATSADKDTGELFF.

This clone was detected once. The CDR3 nucleotides read TGTGCCAGCAGCTTAGCGGCTAGCGGGAGTTACAATGAGCAGTTCTTC. The encoded protein is CASSLAASGSYNEQFF. This chain links TRBV7-2 with TRBJ2-1; 10 positions agree with TRBD2. The CDR3 spans 16 residues. The ends lost 0 bases at V and 4 bases at J; junction bases unmatched: 3. Germline values: CDR1 SGHTA, CDR2 FQGNSA.

CDR3 in DNA: TGTGCCAGCAGTGGGACTAGCGGGGCGGGCGAGACCCAGTACTTC. It encodes CASSGTSGAGETQYF. The V and J genes are TRBV2 and TRBJ2-5; TRBD2 agrees at 12 bases. Germline loops: CDR1 SNHLY, CDR2 FYNNEI. CDR3 size: 15 residues. J was trimmed by 5 bases and V by 4 bases; bases with no gene match: 5.